A single sample gave rise to the 18 T cell receptor beta chains below, sequenced in a study of cytomegalovirus exposure and HLA in healthy donors (dated by TCRdb to about 2017). Libraries came from the immunoSEQ multiplex PCR assay. For the multiplex PCR, a mixture combining 60 forward primers for TCR Vbeta segments and 13 reverse primers for TCR Jbeta segments was used. The source is immuneACCESS, and TCRdb retained only in-frame sequences with V and J called. Part of the clones is not carried over; for the studies checked, unresolved V genes explain less than half of this, and the remainder is unexplained. Counted in this sample were about 130,000 clones; around 77% of them appeared once. Of the sample, 2% to 2.5% falls within the top ten clones. Input material: PBMCs. The receptors stem from a man younger than 45 in good health and CMV-seronegative.

The chain is built from TRBV5-1 and TRBJ2-5; 8 nucleotides line up with TRBD2. CDR1 is SGHRS, CDR2 YFSETQ, per germline. J lost 5 bases, V lost 0 bases, and 6 bases had no gene match. The CDR3 loop spans 15 amino acids. The CDR3 sequence: CASSLAGGEGETQYF. Here the CDR3 DNA reads TGCGCCAGCAGCTTGGCGGGAGGGGAAGGGGAGACCCAGTACTTC.

The genes are TRBV6-5 and TRBJ2-7; the match to TRBD2 covers 7 bases. Losses at the gene ends were 2 bases for V and 5 bases for J; bases not matched to a gene: 9. CDR1 is MNHEY, CDR2 SVGAGI, per germline. This CDR3 contains 15 residues. CDR3 sequence reads: CASSYPGGGSNEQYF. The CDR3, as DNA: TGTGCCAGCAGTTACCCTGGGGGAGGGAGTAACGAGCAGTACTTC.

This chain joins TRBV19 and TRBJ2-5; TRBD1 is a possible D gene (6 bases). From germline, CDR1 is LNHDA and CDR2 SQIVND (reference sequence). This CDR3 is built from 14 residues. The germline V and J ends were trimmed by 4 bases and 1 base, with 10 bases remaining between them. CDR3: CASSRDTVQETQYF. The CDR3 DNA follows: TGTGCCAGTAGTAGGGACACTGTCCAAGAGACCCAGTACTTC. The whole variable domain, filled in from reference TRBV19 and TRBJ2-5, reads DGGITQSPKYLFRKEGQNVTLSCEQNLNHDAMYWYRQDPGQGLRLIYYSQIVNDFQKGDIAEGYSVSREKKESFPLTVTSAQKNPTAFYLCASSRDTVQETQYFGPGTRLLVL.

The rearrangement joins TRBV28 to TRBJ2-1; possible D gene TRBD1, 6 bases. Germline V gene lookup returns CDR1 MDHEN and CDR2 SYDVKM. The ends were cut back, 2 bases at V and 7 bases at J, with 6 bases in the middle. CDR3 length: 12 amino acids. CDR3 protein: CASSLGQNEQFF. CDR3 DNA sequence: TGTGCCAGCAGTTTAGGACAGAATGAGCAGTTCTTC.

This clone occurred a few times. The chain has TRBV2 and TRBJ2-5; 7 positions agree with TRBD1. In germline, CDR1 is SNHLY, CDR2 FYNNEI. The V and J ends lost 6 bases and 4 bases, in that order; junction bases with no gene match: 11. The CDR3 covers 15 residues. The chain's CDR3 is CASSQLGTAGETQYF. Written as DNA, the CDR3 is TGTGCCAGCAGCCAGCTTGGGACAGCCGGAGAGACCCAGTACTTC.

This chain connects TRBV11-2 to TRBJ1-5; no reliable D call. With 0 bases removed from V and 4 bases from J, the gap between germline ends came to 4 bases. Germline CDR1 SGHAT, CDR2 FQNNGV. CDR3 size: 13 residues. CDR3 in amino acids: CASSLDRNQPQHF. The CDR3 DNA reads as TGTGCCAGCAGCTTAGACAGGAATCAGCCCCAGCATTTT.

This clone was seen more than once but under ten times. The chain employs TRBV6-5 and TRBJ1-1; the D gene is possibly TRBD1 (5 bases). Per germline, CDR1 MNHEY and CDR2 SVGAGI. CDR3 length equals 11 residues. V lost 11 bases to trimming and J lost 2 bases, with 9 bases between them. The CDR3 protein is CAAGFNTEAFF. In DNA, the CDR3 is TGTGCCGCAGGGTTTAACACTGAAGCTTTCTTT.

This clone is a singleton in its sample. The V and J genes are TRBV5-1 and TRBJ2-3; 8 positions agree with TRBD1. The CDR3 totals 16 residues. Trimming removed 3 bases from V and 1 base from J; junction bases left unmatched: 7. Germline V gene data show CDR1 as SGHRS and CDR2 as YFSETQ. The CDR3 DNA sequence: TGCGCCAGCAGCTGGGACGACAGGGGACGCACAGATACGCAGTATTTT. Amino acid sequence: CASSWDDRGRTDTQYF.

This chain links TRBV28 with TRBJ2-1; 10 bases map to TRBD2. J lost 8 bases, V lost 3 bases, and 7 bases had no gene match. The CDR3 totals 15 residues. Germline CDR1 reads MDHEN; CDR2 reads SYDVKM. The CDR3 loop reads CASSLVLAGDYEQFF. CDR3 in DNA: TGTGCCAGCAGTTTGGTTCTAGCGGGAGACTATGAGCAGTTCTTC.

The CDR3 DNA is TGTGCCAGCAGTTTAACAGGGAGCGGACAGCCCCAGCATTTT. Translating gives CASSLTGSGQPQHF. The gene calls are TRBV6-1 and TRBJ1-5; a possible D gene is TRBD1 (6 bases). Trimming pared 5 bases from V and 7 bases from J, leaving 15 bases between. The CDR3 contains 14 residues. Germline assignment: CDR1 MNHNS and CDR2 SASEGT.

V and J are TRBV27 and TRBJ2-1; TRBD2 might be the D (5 bases). CDR1 is MNHEY, CDR2 SMNVEV, per germline (reference sequence). The V end was cut by 3 bases, the J end by 0 bases, with 21 bases between. The CDR3 contains 19 residues. The DNA for the CDR3 is TGTGCCAGCAGTTTGCAGCGGAGGCCCGCTTTAAGCTCCTACAATGAGCAGTTCTTC. It is translated as CASSLQRRPALSSYNEQFF.

This clone was recorded once. This rearrangement joins TRBV5-4 to TRBJ2-1; TRBD2 aligns across 9 bases. The germline V gene encodes CDR1 SGHNT and CDR2 YYREEE (reference sequence). The J segment lost 1 base and the V segment lost 4 bases, leaving 3 bases of the junction unmatched. CDR3 length: 15 residues. This CDR3 is CASSGTSGSYNEQFF. DNA of the CDR3: TGTGCCAGCAGCGGTACTAGCGGGTCCTACAATGAGCAGTTCTTC.

The chain joins TRBV10-3 to TRBJ2-1, with 8 bases fitting TRBD2. The CDR3 is 14 amino acids. Germline CDR1 and CDR2: ENHRY and SYGVKD. J lost 0 bases, V lost 9 bases, and 4 bases had no gene match. CDR3 in amino acids: CAIAGEGSYNEQFF. The CDR3, as DNA: TGTGCCATAGCGGGAGAAGGCTCCTACAATGAGCAGTTCTTC.

This clone came up a few times. The V call is TRBV13, the J call TRBJ2-3; no firm D call. The V and J ends lost 1 base and 0 bases respectively, with 11 bases between them. CDR3 size: 16 residues. From germline, CDR1 is PRHDT and CDR2 FYEKMQ (reference sequence). The CDR3 region is CASSLVGSGSTDTQYF. DNA for the CDR3: TGTGCCAGCAGCTTAGTGGGCTCCGGCAGCACAGATACGCAGTATTTT.

The gene calls are TRBV9 and TRBJ2-5; perhaps TRBD2 as D (5 bases). V lost 3 bases to trimming and J lost 7 bases, with 13 bases between them. Per germline, CDR1 SGDLS and CDR2 YYNGEE. CDR3 size: 13 residues. The CDR3 region is CASSAASYGTQYF. The CDR3 DNA reads TGTGCCAGCAGCGCCGCTAGCTATGGGACCCAGTACTTC.

The genes are TRBV10-3 and TRBJ1-2, with TRBD1 matching 9 bases. Germline-derived CDR1 and CDR2 are ENHRY and SYGVKD. V gave up 1 base and J gave up 2 bases; unmatched junction bases: 2. CDR3 length: 15 residues. The CDR3 nucleotides read TGTGCCATCAGTGAGTGGGGACAGGGAAACTATGGCTACACCTTC. Translating gives CAISEWGQGNYGYTF.

The chain joins TRBV30 to TRBJ2-5; D possibly corresponds to TRBD2 (6 bases). V dropped 4 bases and J dropped 4 bases, with 19 bases sitting between them. From germline, CDR1 is GTSNPN and CDR2 SVGIG (reference sequence). The CDR3 length is 15 residues. The CDR3, as DNA: TGTGCCTGGACCCCGTTTTGGGGGGTCCGAGAGACCCAGTACTTC. Translation gives CAWTPFWGVRETQYF.

This clone was recorded once. The chain carries TRBV4-1 and TRBJ2-7; possibly TRBD1 for D (5 bases). V was trimmed by 1 base and J by 8 bases, leaving 21 bases between them. Looked up from germline, CDR1 is MGHRA and CDR2 is YSYEKL. The length of the CDR3 is 16 residues. The CDR3 nucleotides are TGCGCCAGCAGCCAAGCCCCCCCCGCGCAGGGCTCCAAGCAGTACTTC. It specifies CASSQAPPAQGSKQYF.